These 21 T cell receptor beta chains came from one sample sequenced in a study of blood T cell repertoires in COVID-19. Sequencing used immunoSEQ multiplex PCR; TCRdb keeps in-frame clones, though not all of them. Of tens of thousands of clones in the sample, around 90% were seen once. The material sequenced was peripheral blood. The receptors shown here come from a human donor in a cohort sampled during active COVID-19.

V is TRBV6-5 and J is TRBJ1-1, with D hard to call. V shed 6 bases and J shed 6 bases, with 17 bases lying between them. Germline assignment: CDR1 MNHEY and CDR2 SVGAGI. This CDR3 region has 14 residues. The CDR3 here is CASRLTNDLPEAFF. As DNA, the CDR3 is TGTGCCAGCAGGCTGACAAACGACCTCCCTGAAGCTTTCTTT.

This chain uses TRBV27 with TRBJ1-1; 7 bases are shared with TRBD1. Unmatched junction bases numbered 12, after V lost 6 bases and J lost 5 bases. The CDR3 has 15 residues. Germline CDR1 MNHEY, CDR2 SMNVEV (reference sequence). The DNA of the CDR3 is TGTGCCAGCAGAGATAAATCGACAGGGAGGACTGAAGCTTTCTTT. It is translated as CASRDKSTGRTEAFF.

The gene calls are TRBV9 and TRBJ1-4, with 8 bases matching TRBD1. This CDR3 comprises 15 residues. Trimming cost V 3 bases and J 2 bases; bases outside gene matches: 3. Per the germline V gene, CDR1 is SGDLS and CDR2 is YYNGEE. The CDR3 DNA reads TGTGCCAGCAGCGAGAGGACAGGGACTAATGAAAAACTGTTTTTT. It codes for CASSERTGTNEKLFF.

This sequence joins TRBV4-1 and TRBJ1-1; no clear D. In germline, CDR1 is MGHRA, CDR2 YSYEKL. The CDR3 extends over 15 amino acids. V gave up 0 bases and J gave up 5 bases, with 13 bases separating them. Here the CDR3 DNA reads TGCGCCAGCAGCCAAGAATACGCTGCGGGAACTGAAGCTTTCTTT. Translated, it gives CASSQEYAAGTEAFF.

The chain recombines TRBV5-1 with TRBJ2-6; 8 bases agree with TRBD1. There are 16 residues in the CDR3. Germline V gene sequence: CDR1 SGHRS, CDR2 YFSETQ. V was pared by 3 bases and J by 3 bases, with 5 bases of the junction left unmatched. The CDR3 here is CASSSTGGSGANVLTF. The CDR3, as DNA: TGCGCCAGCAGCTCTACAGGGGGGAGTGGGGCCAACGTCCTGACTTTC.

The chain recombines TRBV11-2 with TRBJ1-5; D gene uncertain. The CDR3 has 15 residues. V was pared by 1 base and J by 2 bases, with 9 bases between. Looked up from germline, CDR1 is SGHAT and CDR2 is FQNNGV. The CDR3 loop reads CASSLGPFGNQPQHF. The DNA for the CDR3 is TGTGCCAGCAGCTTAGGGCCCTTTGGCAATCAGCCCCAGCATTTT.

The CDR3 spells CSVELAGRRTEAFF. CDR3 sequence (DNA): TGCAGCGTTGAATTGGCGGGGAGGCGGACTGAAGCTTTCTTT. The V and J genes are TRBV29-1 and TRBJ1-1, with no clear D. Trimming took off 2 bases at V and 5 bases at J, with 15 bases between the two ends. This CDR3 is built from 14 residues. CDR1 and CDR2 from the germline V gene are SQVTM and ANQGSEA. Filled out from reference TRBV29-1 and TRBJ1-1, the complete variable domain reads SAVISQKPSRDICQRGTSLTIQCQVDSQVTMMFWYRQQPGQSLTLIATANQGSEATYESGFVIDKFPISRPNLTFSTLTVSNMSPEDSSIYLCSVELAGRRTEAFFGQGTRLTVV.

This clone was found once. This chain joins TRBV18 and TRBJ1-2; TRBD1 matches 8 bases. With 3 bases clipped from V and 9 bases from J, the junction kept 9 bases outside the gene matches. The CDR3 is made up of 14 amino acids. Germline V CDR1 and CDR2: KGHSH, LQKENI. The CDR3 sequence: CASSPDREIRSYTF. For the CDR3, the DNA is TGTGCCAGCTCACCGGACAGGGAGATTCGTAGCTACACCTTC.

This rearrangement joins TRBV5-1 to TRBJ1-1, with TRBD1 as a possible D gene (6 bases). Deletions cut 0 bases from V and 5 bases from J, with 11 bases between. The germline V gene has CDR1 SGHRS and CDR2 YFSETQ. This CDR3 comprises 14 residues. CDR3 bases: TGCGCCAGCAGCTTGGACAGGGTAGGAACTGAAGCTTTCTTT. It codes for CASSLDRVGTEAFF.

The rearrangement links TRBV9 to TRBJ1-3; 7 positions agree with TRBD1. J gave up 1 base and V 3 bases, and 7 bases lay outside the gene matches. From germline, CDR1 is SGDLS and CDR2 YYNGEE. The CDR3 consists of 16 residues. CDR3 in DNA: TGTGCCAGCAGCGGAGAAGGGGGCAAGTCTGGAAACACCATATATTTT. Protein product: CASSGEGGKSGNTIYF.

This clone was counted once. The chain is built from TRBV5-1 and TRBJ2-2, with D maybe TRBD2 (6 bases). This CDR3 region has 16 residues. Germline CDR1 SGHRS, CDR2 YFSETQ. V lost 4 bases and J lost 6, with 19 bases in between. The CDR3 here is CASSPARMREAGELFF. CDR3 DNA: TGCGCCAGCAGCCCCGCGCGGATGAGGGAGGCCGGGGAGCTGTTTTTT.

This chain uses TRBV7-2 with TRBJ1-2, with D perhaps TRBD1 (5 bases). V shed 1 base and J shed 8 bases, with 11 bases lying between them. The CDR3 loop spans 13 amino acids. The germline CDR1 and CDR2 sequences are SGHTA and FQGNSA. Here the CDR3 reads CASSLGDSRGYTF. The CDR3 coding sequence is TGTGCCAGCAGCTTAGGGGACTCTAGAGGCTACACCTTC.

V gene TRBV4-1 combines with J gene TRBJ1-2; TRBD1 matches 9 bases. CDR3 size: 12 residues. The V gene's germline CDR1 is MGHRA and CDR2 YSYEKL. With V trimmed by 3 bases and J by 7 bases, 0 bases remained unmatched. CDR3 protein: CASSQDRGGYTF. The DNA for the CDR3 is TGCGCCAGCAGCCAGGACAGGGGTGGCTACACCTTC.

The chain recombines TRBV4-2 with TRBJ2-7, with D perhaps matching TRBD1 (5 bases). Between the trimmed V and J ends, which lost 0 bases and 4 bases, there was a span of 13 bases. There are 15 residues in the CDR3. Germline CDR1 is LGHNA and CDR2 is YNFKEQ. The CDR3 reads CASSQDRQGYYEQYF. Here the CDR3 DNA reads TGTGCCAGCAGCCAAGATCGCCAGGGTTATTACGAGCAGTACTTC.

This clone was seen a few times. The CDR3, as DNA: TGTGCCAGCAGTGCCATAACAGGGGATTCACCCCTCCACTTT. Its protein product is CASSAITGDSPLHF. The V call is TRBV2, the J call TRBJ1-6; the match to TRBD1 covers 7 bases. Trimming at V came to 4 bases and at J to 8 bases, leaving 5 bases not matched to a gene. The germline V gene encodes CDR1 SNHLY and CDR2 FYNNEI. The length of the CDR3 is 14 residues. Full variable domain (outside the CDR3, taken from reference TRBV2 and TRBJ1-6): EPEVTQTPSHQVTQMGQEVILRCVPISNHLYFYWYRQILGQKVEFLVSFYNNEISEKSEIFDDQFSVERPDGSNFTLKIRSTKLEDSAMYFCASSAITGDSPLHFGNGTRLTVT.

This chain links TRBV21-1 with TRBJ2-7; no check of the table's D call, TRBD2, against the DNA was made. TRBV21-1 has pseudogene status. CDR3 length: 17 residues. In DNA, the CDR3 is TGTGCCAGCCCTTCACTACTCCGGGGTACAGAGGCCTACGAGCAGTACTTC. Its translation: CASPSLLRGTEAYEQYF.

This rearrangement joins TRBV4-3 to TRBJ2-3; TRBD2 matches 9 bases. Trimming took 1 base from V and 5 from J; bases not matched to a gene: 10. The CDR3 runs 17 residues. Germline values: CDR1 LGHNA, CDR2 YSLEER. As DNA, the CDR3 is TGCGCCAGCAGCCAAGCCCCAACTAGCGGGTACAAAGATACGCAGTATTTT. Its protein product is CASSQAPTSGYKDTQYF.

CDR3 sequence reads: CASSPLTGYNEQFF. In DNA form, the CDR3 reads TGTGCCAGCAGCCCGCTGACAGGGTACAATGAGCAGTTCTTC. V and J are TRBV13 and TRBJ2-1; 7 positions match TRBD1. V was pared by 5 bases and J by 4 bases, with 5 bases of the junction left unmatched. Per the germline V gene, CDR1 is PRHDT and CDR2 is FYEKMQ (reference sequence). The CDR3 totals 14 residues.

The chain uses TRBV24-1 and TRBJ2-7, with a weak D call TRBD2 (6 bases). V lost 5 bases and J 0 bases, leaving 10 bases between the germline ends. CDR1 and CDR2 (germline): KGHDR, SFDVKD. The CDR3 is 14 amino acids. CDR3 amino acids: CATSARGSSYEQYF. CDR3 nucleotides: TGTGCCACCAGTGCACGGGGGAGCTCCTACGAGCAGTACTTC.

V is TRBV2 and J is TRBJ1-1, with D possibly being TRBD1 (5 bases). The CDR3 is 13 amino acids. Between the trimmed V and J ends, which lost 7 bases and 0 bases, there was a span of 9 bases. Germline CDR1 reads SNHLY; CDR2 reads FYNNEI. Written as DNA, the CDR3 is TGTGCCAGCACTACGGGGGTGAACACTGAAGCTTTCTTT. The encoded protein is CASTTGVNTEAFF. The variable domain in full, completed from reference TRBV2 and TRBJ1-1, reads EPEVTQTPSHQVTQMGQEVILRCVPISNHLYFYWYRQILGQKVEFLVSFYNNEISEKSEIFDDQFSVERPDGSNFTLKIRSTKLEDSAMYFCASTTGVNTEAFFGQGTRLTVV.

The chain links TRBV6-2 or TRBV6-3 to TRBJ1-3; no clear D gene. Trimming pared 4 bases from V and 0 bases from J, leaving 10 bases between. CDR3 length: 15 residues. The germline V gene has CDR1 MNHEY and CDR2 SVGEGT. The CDR3 loop reads CASSFRGSSGNTIYF. CDR3 coding DNA: TGTGCCAGCAGTTTTCGGGGATCCTCTGGAAACACCATATATTTT.